The 22 T cell receptor beta chains reported below all come from one sample, sequenced in a study of T cells in Graves' hyperthyroidism and ophthalmopathy. RNA transcripts served as the template for amplifying TCR beta CDR3 regions. The TCR CDR3 first-round RT-PCR relied on the HTBI primer set. TCRdb re-called the multiplex PCR reads through MiXCR, storing one row per CDR3 protein. The sample has about 640,000 distinct CDR3 sequences; roughly 14% are singletons. The source material was blood. The receptors originated from a woman aged 45 to 65 with Graves' ophthalmopathy.

V and J are TRBV29-1 and TRBJ1-2, with TRBD1 matching 10 bases. Germline values: CDR1 SQVTM, CDR2 ANQGSEA. The ends lost 1 base at V and 4 bases at J; junction bases unmatched: 12. The CDR3 totals 17 residues. The CDR3, as DNA: TGCAGCGTTGAAGGTGATGGTGACAGGGGGCGAAGCTATGGCTACACCTTC. Translated: CSVEGDGDRGRSYGYTF. Combining the CDR3 with reference TRBV29-1 and TRBJ1-2 gives the whole variable domain SAVISQKPSRDICQRGTSLTIQCQVDSQVTMMFWYRQQPGQSLTLIATANQGSEATYESGFVIDKFPISRPNLTFSTLTVSNMSPEDSSIYLCSVEGDGDRGRSYGYTFGSGTRLTVV.

The V call is TRBV4-1, the J call TRBJ1-5, with a weak D call TRBD1 (5 bases). CDR1 is MGHRA and CDR2 is YSYEKL in the germline V gene. The CDR3 length is 14 residues. Trimming pared 2 bases from V and 4 bases from J, leaving 9 bases between. CDR3 bases: TGCGCCAGCAGCCAATACACAGGTAATCAGCCCCAGCATTTT. It yields the protein CASSQYTGNQPQHF.

The chain combines TRBV27 with TRBJ2-4; D might be TRBD1 (6 bases). V lost 7 bases, J lost 1 base, and 11 bases lay in between. Germline V gene data show CDR1 as MNHEY and CDR2 as SMNVEV (reference sequence). CDR3 length equals 14 residues. CDR3 nucleotides: TGTGCCAGCATTAGGGGGATCGCCAAAAACATTCAGTACTTC. Protein sequence: CASIRGIAKNIQYF.

This clonotype was recorded at least ten times. The chain links TRBV7-6 to TRBJ2-7, with unresolved D. V was shortened by 2 bases and J by 0 bases, with 8 bases between the two germline ends. The germline V gene encodes CDR1 SGHVS and CDR2 FNYEAQ. The CDR3 runs 14 residues. CDR3 bases: TGTGCCAGCAGCTTAATCGGCGGCTCCTACGAGCAGTACTTC. Translating gives CASSLIGGSYEQYF.

This clonotype was seen many times. This rearrangement joins TRBV12-3 or TRBV12-4 to TRBJ1-1; D might be TRBD1 (5 bases). V was shortened by 3 bases and J by 4 bases, with 15 bases between the two germline ends. The CDR3 loop spans 15 amino acids. CDR3 bases: TGTGCCAGCAGTTTGGGGCGCGGGTTCCGCACTGAAGCTTTCTTT. Translated: CASSLGRGFRTEAFF.

This clonotype has at least ten counts. This chain connects TRBV12-3 or TRBV12-4 to TRBJ2-1; TRBD1 matches at 8 bases. V was pared by 6 bases and J by 6 bases, with 13 bases of the junction left unmatched. The CDR3 totals 16 residues. The CDR3 DNA reads as TGTGCCAGCAGCCCGAGACAGGGGATGAGTAGCAATGAGCAGTTCTTC. It yields the protein CASSPRQGMSSNEQFF.

The gene calls are TRBV14 and TRBJ2-1, with D maybe TRBD2 (7 bases). V gave up 4 bases and J gave up 3 bases, with 13 bases separating them. Germline loops: CDR1 SGHDN, CDR2 FVKESK. The CDR3 runs to 15 residues. The CDR3 coding sequence is TGTGCCAGCAGCCGGGGAGGGGGGGTCTACAATGAGCAGTTCTTC. It encodes CASSRGGGVYNEQFF. The variable domain in full, completed from reference TRBV14 and TRBJ2-1, reads EAGVTQFPSHSVIEKGQTVTLRCDPISGHDNLYWYRRVMGKEIKFLLHFVKESKQDESGMPNNRFLAERTGGTYSTLKVQPAELEDSGVYFCASSRGGGVYNEQFFGPGTRLTVL.

In its sample, this clonotype was seen a few times. The genes are TRBV27 and TRBJ1-1; TRBD1 might be the D (5 bases). Between the trimmed V and J ends, which lost 3 bases and 7 bases, there was a span of 12 bases. This CDR3 is 13 amino acids long. Germline CDR1 is MNHEY and CDR2 is SMNVEV (reference sequence). For the CDR3, the DNA is TGTGCCAGCAGTTTTTCCCGGGGGGGTGAAGCTTTCTTT. Translating it yields CASSFSRGGEAFF.

There are many counts of this clonotype. V usage is TRBV12-3 or TRBV12-4 and J usage is TRBJ1-4; D gene uncertain. Trimming shortened V by 2 bases and J by 5 bases, and 6 bases separated the two germline ends. CDR3 length equals 13 residues. In DNA form, the CDR3 reads TGTGCCAGCAGTTTATTGGGAAATGAAAAACTGTTTTTT. Protein: CASSLLGNEKLFF.

This clonotype was counted many times. V is TRBV10-3 and J is TRBJ2-2; no clear D gene. CDR3 length equals 16 residues. The ends were cut back, 3 bases at V and 0 bases at J, with 11 bases in the middle. Germline CDR1 and CDR2: ENHRY and SYGVKD. The DNA of the CDR3 is TGTGCCATCAGTGATCTCGCTTCCCCGAACACCGGGGAGCTGTTTTTT. This codes for CAISDLASPNTGELFF.

As for this clonotype: The junction departs from the called germline gene at one end, perhaps through a read error. The chain links TRBV28 to TRBJ1-5; weak D call: TRBD1 (5 bases). This CDR3 region has 15 residues. CDR1 is MDHEN and CDR2 is SYDVKM in the germline V gene. The CDR3 DNA follows: TGTGCCGGCAGTTTGGTGGACAATAGCAATCAGCCCCAGCATTTT. As protein: CAGSLVDNSNQPQHF.

To note about this clonotype: This could be a read error, since a much larger clone is one nucleotide away. This chain uses TRBV28 with TRBJ2-7; D possibly corresponds to TRBD2 (5 bases). This CDR3 spans 17 amino acids. From germline, CDR1 is MDHEN and CDR2 SYDVKM. Trimming took 6 bases from V and 2 from J, leaving 23 bases between them. CDR3 DNA sequence: TGTGCCAGCAGCTCCAAAAGTCCGGACTCGATCCCCTACGAGCAGTACTTC. It encodes CASSSKSPDSIPYEQYF.

The chain combines TRBV5-1 with TRBJ2-1, with a weak D call TRBD2 (6 bases). The CDR3 extends over 15 amino acids. Trimming cost V 5 bases and J 0 bases, with 12 bases left between them. Germline V gives CDR1 SGHRS, CDR2 YFSETQ. The CDR3 loop reads CASRPGSGSYNEQFF. In DNA form, the CDR3 reads TGCGCCAGCAGGCCGGGTAGCGGCTCCTACAATGAGCAGTTCTTC.

This clonotype was picked up many times. V gene TRBV6-2 or TRBV6-3 combines with J gene TRBJ2-1; 7 nucleotides line up with TRBD2. This CDR3 region has 15 residues. V gave up 2 bases and J gave up 4 bases; unmatched junction bases: 5. Per germline, CDR1 MNHEY and CDR2 SVGEGT. The CDR3 DNA sequence: TGTGCCAGCAGTTACGCGGGAGTGGGGTACAATGAGCAGTTCTTC. Translating it yields CASSYAGVGYNEQFF.

Note on this clonotype: This may be a read error: a much more frequent sequence differs by one nucleotide. The V and J genes are TRBV5-1 and TRBJ2-3, with a possible D match to TRBD2 (5 bases). This CDR3 has 14 amino acids. Trimming removed 3 bases at V and 4 bases at J, with 12 bases between. Germline V gives CDR1 SGHRS, CDR2 YFSETQ. The CDR3 nucleotides are TGCGCCAGCAGCTCTGGACTCCGAGCAGATACGCAGTATTTT. Residues: CASSSGLRADTQYF.

At least ten counts were recorded for this clonotype. The CDR3 sequence is CASSDSQYNEQFF. CDR3 nucleotides: TGTGCCAGCAGTGATAGCCAATACAATGAGCAGTTCTTC. The V call is TRBV2, the J call TRBJ2-1; D is unresolved. Germline V gene sequence: CDR1 SNHLY, CDR2 FYNNEI. V dropped 3 bases and J dropped 4 bases, with 7 bases sitting between them. The CDR3 has 13 residues.

Only a few counts were recorded for this clonotype. J is TRBJ2-1 and V is TRBV9; no clear D gene. CDR3 length: 14 residues. CDR1 and CDR2 from the germline V gene are SGDLS and YYNGEE. The V and J ends lost 0 bases and 9 bases respectively, with 13 bases between them. CDR3 nucleotides: TGTGCCAGCAGCGTAGGGAGTTGGCCGAGTGAGCAGTTCTTC. It yields the protein CASSVGSWPSEQFF.

The chain employs TRBV5-8 and TRBJ2-7; possibly TRBD1 for D (6 bases). The V and J ends lost 0 bases and 4 bases respectively, with 11 bases between them. The CDR3 has 14 amino acids. Germline CDR1 reads SGHTS; CDR2 reads YDEGEE. CDR3 amino acids: CASSLEGGRYEQYF. The DNA for the CDR3 is TGTGCCAGCAGCTTGGAAGGGGGTCGGTACGAGCAGTACTTC.

The chain uses TRBV11-2 and TRBJ2-7; D not resolved. Germline CDR1 reads SGHAT; CDR2 reads FQNNGV. This CDR3 has 15 amino acids. Between the trimmed V and J ends, which lost 0 bases and 0 bases, there was a span of 9 bases. The CDR3, as DNA: TGTGCCAGCAGCTTAGATCCCCCCAGCTCCTACGAGCAGTACTTC. Its protein is CASSLDPPSSYEQYF.

This clonotype appeared a few times. J is TRBJ2-7 and V is TRBV13; 7 bases are shared with TRBD2. CDR3 length equals 15 residues. V lost 5 bases to trimming and J lost 3 bases; unmatched junction nucleotides: 10. Germline loops: CDR1 PRHDT, CDR2 FYEKMQ (reference sequence). The CDR3 sequence is CASSLTGGGGYEQYF. CDR3 in DNA: TGTGCCAGCAGCCTCACAGGTGGGGGGGGCTACGAGCAGTACTTC.

This clonotype was seen many times. This chain joins TRBV6-2 or TRBV6-3 and TRBJ1-1; 8 bases line up with TRBD1. Germline trimming cut 6 bases from V and 7 bases from J; bases unmatched to any gene: 7. The germline CDR1 and CDR2 sequences are MNHEY and SVGEGT. The CDR3 spans 13 residues. CDR3 protein: CASSTTGVGEAFF. The CDR3 DNA reads as TGTGCCAGCAGCACGACAGGGGTCGGTGAAGCTTTCTTT.

V and J are TRBV19 and TRBJ2-2; TRBD2 aligns across 8 bases. The CDR3 has 17 amino acids. Losses at the gene ends were 2 bases for V and 6 bases for J; bases not matched to a gene: 11. Germline V lookup: CDR1 LNHDA, CDR2 SQIVND (reference sequence). In DNA form, the CDR3 reads TGTGCCAGTAGTATAAGCTCGCGAAGCGGGAGATCCGGGGAGCTGTTTTTT. Amino acids: CASSISSRSGRSGELFF.